The present entry profiles one T cell receptor (beta chain) with its context. The entry originates in a study of blood T cell repertoires in COVID-19. In the original processing: The authors estimated nucleated cell counts from reference gene primer amplification. TCRdb keeps only in-frame clones here, not all; method: immunoSEQ multiplex PCR. V, J and clone size were drawn from that table, and D and trimming were deduced from the DNA. The sample contains fewer than 25,000 clones, around 87% of which appear only once. Germline CDR1 and CDR2: LGHNA and YSLEER. Trimming took 0 bases from V and 1 from J, leaving 5 bases between them. This CDR3 region has 14 residues.

Sequenced material: peripheral blood. This sequence joins TRBV4-3 and TRBJ2-3; D not resolved. The origin of this receptor is a human donor with active COVID-19. The donor label of this sample is uncertain. CDR3 sequence (DNA): TGCGCCAGCAGCCAAGATCAGGGCACAGATACGCAGTATTTT. It is translated as CASSQDQGTDTQYF.